The next 29 T cell receptor beta chains were all read from a single sample in a study of cytomegalovirus exposure and HLA in healthy donors. 60 Vbeta and 13 Jbeta primers were used in PCR. The method was immunoSEQ multiplex PCR; TCRdb's version includes in-frame clones alone and lacks a portion of them. The sample lists approximately 100,000 clones, about 80% seen once, with 2.6% in the top ten. Sequences were obtained from PBMCs. The receptors originated from a middle-aged man in good health and CMV-seropositive.

The rearrangement links TRBV14 to TRBJ2-2; D might be TRBD2 (5 bases). CDR1 and CDR2 from the germline V gene are SGHDN and FVKESK. The V end lost 4 bases, the J end lost 2 bases, and 14 bases lay between the germline ends. The CDR3 contains 16 residues. The CDR3 here is CASSRGLVGNTGELFF. The CDR3 bases are TGTGCCAGCAGCCGCGGACTCGTTGGTAACACCGGGGAGCTGTTTTTT.

Note on this clone: At the DNA level, this CDR3 is encoded by other sequences in the same sample as well. This chain uses TRBV7-7 with TRBJ2-5; 7 bases agree with TRBD2. The CDR3 runs to 16 residues. The junction had 13 bases not matched to a gene; V was cut back by 5 bases and J by 4 bases. The germline V gene has CDR1 SSHAT and CDR2 FNYEAQ (reference sequence). The CDR3 DNA is TGTGCCAGCAGCCCGGGATCCGCGGGAGAGGGAGAGACCCAGTACTTC. Its translation is CASSPGSAGEGETQYF.

This chain uses TRBV5-6 with TRBJ2-2; 7 nucleotides agree with TRBD1. V shed 0 bases, J shed 5 bases, and the junction held 7 bases outside the gene matches. The CDR3 is made up of 16 amino acids. CDR1 and CDR2 from the germline V gene are SGHDT and YYEEEE. The CDR3 sequence is CASSLDGTVMTGELFF. As DNA, the CDR3 is TGTGCCAGCAGCTTGGACGGGACAGTCATGACCGGGGAGCTGTTTTTT.

V gene TRBV28 combines with J gene TRBJ1-6, with TRBD1 identical over 8 bases. Unmatched junction bases numbered 16, after V lost 3 bases and J lost 0 bases. This CDR3 is 21 amino acids long. Germline V gives CDR1 MDHEN, CDR2 SYDVKM. The CDR3 coding sequence is TGTGCCAGCAGTTTTTCAACACGACAGGGGCCCTCGAGCTCCTATAATTCACCCCTCCACTTT. Its translation is CASSFSTRQGPSSSYNSPLHF.

The sample holds a few counts of this clone. The chain employs TRBV25-1 and TRBJ1-2; 7 nucleotides align to TRBD1. V lost 8 bases and J lost 5; bases outside the gene matches: 14. This CDR3 region has 15 residues. CDR1 MGHDK and CDR2 SYGVNS come from the germline V gene. CDR3 loop: CASQGRTGIKYGYTF. CDR3 sequence (DNA): TGTGCCAGCCAAGGGAGGACAGGCATTAAATATGGCTACACCTTC.

This sequence joins TRBV10-3 and TRBJ2-3, with 10 bases identical to TRBD2. There are 19 residues in the CDR3. The V gene end was trimmed by 3 bases and the J gene end by 0 bases; junction bases not matched to a gene: 12. Germline V CDR1 and CDR2: ENHRY, SYGVKD. The CDR3 coding sequence is TGTGCCATCAGTGACCCCGGGGTAGCGGGAGGACTAAGCACAGATACGCAGTATTTT. Translating it yields CAISDPGVAGGLSTDTQYF.

V and J are TRBV2 and TRBJ1-5; perhaps TRBD1 as D (6 bases). This CDR3 comprises 14 residues. The V gene lost 9 bases and the J gene lost 0 bases, with 12 bases spanning the gap. CDR1 and CDR2 from the germline V gene are SNHLY and FYNNEI. CDR3 amino acids: CASRQENSNQPQHF. The CDR3, as DNA: TGTGCCAGTCGACAGGAAAATAGCAATCAGCCCCAGCATTTT.

V usage is TRBV27 and J usage is TRBJ2-5, with TRBD1 as a possible D gene (5 bases). The germline gives CDR1 MNHEY, CDR2 SMNVEV (reference sequence). This CDR3 is 13 amino acids long. Trimming took off 0 bases at V and 4 bases at J, with 6 bases between the two ends. Written as DNA, the CDR3 is TGTGCCAGCAGTTTATCGCAGGGAGAGACCCAGTACTTC. It yields the protein CASSLSQGETQYF.

V is TRBV13 and J is TRBJ2-7, with D possibly TRBD2 on 5 matching bases. CDR3 length: 16 residues. V was trimmed by 4 bases and J by 2 bases, leaving 18 bases between them. From germline, CDR1 is PRHDT and CDR2 FYEKMQ (reference sequence). The CDR3 coding sequence is TGTGCCAGCAGCTCCCTCACTAACCGGACTCCCTACGAGCAGTACTTC. This encodes CASSSLTNRTPYEQYF.

The chain recombines TRBV7-2 with TRBJ1-5, with D unresolved. CDR1 is SGHTA and CDR2 is FQGNSA in the germline V gene. This CDR3 is built from 13 residues. The germline V and J ends were trimmed by 3 bases and 4 bases, with 7 bases remaining between them. CDR3 loop: CASSFFRNQPQHF. The CDR3 DNA is TGTGCCAGCAGCTTTTTCAGGAATCAGCCCCAGCATTTT. The full variable domain, rest sourced from reference TRBV7-2 and TRBJ1-5, is GAGVSQSPSNKVTEKGKDVELRCDPISGHTALYWYRQSLGQGLEFLIYFQGNSAPDKSGLPSDRFSAERTGGSVSTLTIQRTQQEDSAVYLCASSFFRNQPQHFGDGTRLSIL.

V gene TRBV9 combines with J gene TRBJ2-4, with D hard to call. V was cut by 2 bases and J by 0 bases, with 12 bases left in between. Germline CDR1 reads SGDLS; CDR2 reads YYNGEE. The CDR3 totals 16 residues. The CDR3 DNA sequence: TGTGCCAGCAGCGTTAGAGGTGATCTAGCCAAAAACATTCAGTACTTC. It codes for CASSVRGDLAKNIQYF.

The CDR3 protein is CASRGGERTPLHF. CDR3 bases: TGTGCCAGCAGGGGAGGGGAGAGGACACCCCTCCACTTT. This chain connects TRBV2 to TRBJ1-6; D possibly corresponds to TRBD1 (5 bases). CDR1 and CDR2 from the germline V gene are SNHLY and FYNNEI. The V gene lost 6 bases and the J gene lost 11 bases, with 14 bases spanning the gap. CDR3 length: 13 residues.

This clone has more than one count but fewer than ten. This chain uses TRBV19 with TRBJ1-1; 7 bases fit TRBD1. V was clipped by 4 bases and J by 1 base; unmatched bases: 9. CDR1 LNHDA and CDR2 SQIVND come from the germline V gene (reference sequence). This CDR3 spans 16 amino acids. CDR3 nucleotide sequence: TGTGCCAGTAGTAACCCGACAGGGATGTGGAACACTGAAGCTTTCTTT. Its translation: CASSNPTGMWNTEAFF. Drawing the rest from reference TRBV19 and TRBJ1-1, the complete variable domain is DGGITQSPKYLFRKEGQNVTLSCEQNLNHDAMYWYRQDPGQGLRLIYYSQIVNDFQKGDIAEGYSVSREKKESFPLTVTSAQKNPTAFYLCASSNPTGMWNTEAFFGQGTRLTVV.

The genes are TRBV9 and TRBJ1-2; unclear D gene. The CDR3 totals 15 residues. V lost 0 bases and J lost 8, with 17 bases in between. From germline, CDR1 is SGDLS and CDR2 YYNGEE. This CDR3 reads CASSVAQGRGEGYTF. The CDR3 DNA reads as TGTGCCAGCAGCGTAGCTCAAGGGAGAGGTGAAGGCTACACCTTC.

V gene TRBV6-1 combines with J gene TRBJ2-7; the match to TRBD1 covers 7 bases. The CDR3 extends over 15 amino acids. Trimming at V came to 0 bases and at J to 1 base, leaving 3 bases not matched to a gene. Germline V gene sequence: CDR1 MNHNS, CDR2 SASEGT. The DNA for the CDR3 is TGTGCCAGCAGTGAAGCAGGGACAGTTTCCTACGAGCAGTACTTC. Its translation is CASSEAGTVSYEQYF.

The chain carries TRBV10-3 and TRBJ2-3; a possible D gene is TRBD2 (5 bases). Trimming took 6 bases from V and 0 from J, leaving 10 bases between them. The CDR3 contains 14 residues. Germline-derived CDR1 and CDR2 are ENHRY and SYGVKD. The CDR3 sequence is CAIRGGESTDTQYF. DNA of the CDR3: TGTGCCATCAGGGGTGGGGAGAGCACAGATACGCAGTATTTT.

This clone occurred once. The chain links TRBV7-6 to TRBJ2-5; a weak D match, TRBD2 (6 bases). This CDR3 has 14 amino acids. Germline V gene lookup returns CDR1 SGHVS and CDR2 FNYEAQ. V lost 5 bases, J lost 0 bases, and 10 bases lay in between. The CDR3 bases are TGTGCCAGCAGCCCTCTAGCGAACCAAGAGACCCAGTACTTC. This gives the protein CASSPLANQETQYF.

This rearrangement joins TRBV25-1 to TRBJ2-1, with 7 bases aligning to TRBD2. The germline CDR1 and CDR2 sequences are MGHDK and SYGVNS. V trimming: 4 bases; J trimming: 7 bases; junction bases outside the gene matches: 4. The length of the CDR3 is 13 residues. The CDR3 DNA reads as TGTGCCAGCAGTGTGGGACTATCTAATGAGCAGTTCTTC. Translating gives CASSVGLSNEQFF.

This clone was seen once. J is TRBJ2-1 and V is TRBV29-1; D ambiguous. CDR1 is SQVTM, CDR2 ANQGSEA, per germline. The V and J ends lost 5 bases and 0 bases respectively, with 14 bases between them. CDR3 length: 15 residues. CDR3 DNA: TGCAGCGTTCCTCCTGGTAGCAGCTCCTACAATGAGCAGTTCTTC. Its translation is CSVPPGSSSYNEQFF.

This sequence joins TRBV15 and TRBJ1-1; TRBD1 is a possible D gene (6 bases). Per germline, CDR1 LNHNV and CDR2 YYDKDF (reference sequence). This CDR3 spans 14 amino acids. The V gene lost 1 base and the J gene lost 12 bases, with 18 bases spanning the gap. The CDR3 sequence is CATSRVRAAGETFF. CDR3 DNA sequence: TGTGCCACCAGCAGAGTGCGGGCGGCAGGGGAAACTTTCTTT.

This clone showed up just a few times. The chain uses TRBV5-5 and TRBJ1-5; 10 nucleotides align to TRBD1. With 5 bases clipped from V and 7 bases from J, the junction kept 9 bases outside the gene matches. In germline, CDR1 is SGHKS, CDR2 YYEKEE (reference sequence). The CDR3 extends over 15 amino acids. In DNA form, the CDR3 reads TGTGCCAGCAGGGCCGGGACAGGGGTAGGACAGCCCCAGCATTTT. It encodes CASRAGTGVGQPQHF.

The chain employs TRBV5-1 and TRBJ2-7; 8 bases line up with TRBD2. The CDR3 sequence is 14 residues long. Germline values: CDR1 SGHRS, CDR2 YFSETQ. The V and J ends lost 2 bases and 3 bases, in that order; junction bases with no gene match: 4. The CDR3 sequence: CASSFSSGSYEQYF. The CDR3 DNA reads TGCGCCAGCAGCTTCTCAAGCGGGAGCTACGAGCAGTACTTC.

This clone appeared a few times. The chain joins TRBV6-6 to TRBJ1-4, with 8 bases aligning to TRBD1. The CDR3 consists of 15 residues. The germline V gene encodes CDR1 MNHNY and CDR2 SVGAGI (reference sequence). V lost 5 bases and J lost 3; bases outside the gene matches: 5. CDR3 DNA: TGTGCCAGCAGTACTGGACAGGGCTCTAATGAAAAACTGTTTTTT. Amino acids: CASSTGQGSNEKLFF.

There are a few counts of this clone. V gene TRBV2 combines with J gene TRBJ2-6; the match to TRBD1 covers 8 bases. V was clipped by 3 bases and J by 4 bases; unmatched bases: 5. CDR1 and CDR2 from the germline V gene are SNHLY and FYNNEI. This CDR3 region has 16 residues. In nucleotides, the CDR3 is TGTGCCAGCAGTGAGCAGGGGGCTTCCGGGGCCAACGTCCTGACTTTC. It is translated as CASSEQGASGANVLTF.

The chain recombines TRBV23-1 with TRBJ2-1, with a tentative D call TRBD2 (5 bases). TRBV23-1 is placed among ORFs of uncertain function. V dropped 0 bases and J dropped 8 bases, with 17 bases sitting between them. The CDR3 spans 16 residues. The CDR3 DNA follows: TGCGCCAGCAGTCAATCGGCTCTGCGAGGGAGACATGAGCAGTTCTTC. It translates to CASSQSALRGRHEQFF.

This clone was seen once. The chain carries TRBV5-4 and TRBJ2-1, with TRBD1 as a possible D gene (6 bases). The CDR3 runs 17 residues. V was cut by 1 base and J by 4 bases, with 18 bases left in between. Germline V gene data show CDR1 as SGHNT and CDR2 as YYREEE (reference sequence). The CDR3 here is CASSLWGPGTRYNEQFF. In DNA, the CDR3 is TGTGCCAGCAGCTTGTGGGGGCCCGGGACCAGGTACAATGAGCAGTTCTTC.

The chain employs TRBV7-3 and TRBJ2-3; D is perhaps TRBD1 (5 bases). The germline gives CDR1 SGHTA, CDR2 FQGTGA. The CDR3 loop spans 14 amino acids. Trimming cost V 7 bases and J 3 bases, with 14 bases left between them. The CDR3 nucleotides are TGTGCCAGCAACAGTGGACAATTTACAGATACGCAGTATTTT. This translates into CASNSGQFTDTQYF.

The V and J genes are TRBV27 and TRBJ1-1, with D tentatively TRBD1 (6 bases). The V end was cut by 2 bases, the J end by 5 bases, with 9 bases between. CDR3 length: 13 amino acids. Per germline, CDR1 MNHEY and CDR2 SMNVEV (reference sequence). The CDR3 bases are TGTGCCAGCAGTTTAACAGGGCAAACTGAAGCTTTCTTT. Protein sequence: CASSLTGQTEAFF.

The chain is built from TRBV18 and TRBJ2-5; 8 bases match TRBD2. V lost 0 bases and J lost 4; bases outside the gene matches: 7. Germline V lookup: CDR1 KGHSH, CDR2 LQKENI. The CDR3 runs 16 residues. The DNA for the CDR3 is TGTGCCAGCTCACCACCCCGAAGCGGGAGAGGAGAGACCCAGTACTTC. It translates to CASSPPRSGRGETQYF.